This T cell receptor (beta chain) came from a study of control samples from healthy donors and cancer patients. Profiled with immunoSEQ multiplex PCR; TCRdb holds only in-frame clones, not every one. The sample carries tens of thousands of clones, approximately 80% recorded once. The CDR3 extends over 15 amino acids. V was clipped by 0 bases and J by 1 base, with 7 bases between them. Germline values: CDR1 SGHRS, CDR2 YFSETQ. The clonotype was recovered from a young man in good health. The gene calls are TRBV5-1 and TRBJ2-2; D gene ambiguous. Sequences were obtained from blood. Here the CDR3 DNA reads TGCGCCAGCAGCTTGGAGGGCCTGAACACCGGGGAGCTGTTTTTT. It translates to CASSLEGLNTGELFF.